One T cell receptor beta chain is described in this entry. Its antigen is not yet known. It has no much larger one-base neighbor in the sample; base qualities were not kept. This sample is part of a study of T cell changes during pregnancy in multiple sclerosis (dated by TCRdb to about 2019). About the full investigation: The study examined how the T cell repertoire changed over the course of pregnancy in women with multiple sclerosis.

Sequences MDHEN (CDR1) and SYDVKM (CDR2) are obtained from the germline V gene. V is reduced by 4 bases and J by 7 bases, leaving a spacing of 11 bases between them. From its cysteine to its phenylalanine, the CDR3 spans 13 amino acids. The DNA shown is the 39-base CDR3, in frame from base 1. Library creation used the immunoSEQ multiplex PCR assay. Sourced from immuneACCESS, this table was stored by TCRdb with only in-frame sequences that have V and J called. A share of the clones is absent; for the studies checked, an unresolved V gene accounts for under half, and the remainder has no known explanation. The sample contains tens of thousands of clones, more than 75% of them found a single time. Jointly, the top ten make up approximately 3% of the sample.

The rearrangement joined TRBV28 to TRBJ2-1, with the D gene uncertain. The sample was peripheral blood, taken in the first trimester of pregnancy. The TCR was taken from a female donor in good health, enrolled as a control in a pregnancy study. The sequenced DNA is TGTGCCAGCAGTTCATCCCTCGGGAATGAGCAGTTCTTC. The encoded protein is CASSSSLGNEQFF.